One and the same sample provided the 12 T cell receptor beta chains below, sequenced in a study of memory CD4+ T cells and cytomegalovirus serostatus. Single viable CD3+CD4+CD8-CD45RO+ cells were sorted as the memory CD4+ T cells. Sequencing used immunoSEQ multiplex PCR; TCRdb keeps in-frame clones, though not all of them. The sample has some 59,000 clones, around 83% seen once; the top ten hold more than 0.8%. Source material: memory CD4+ T cells from blood. The receptors were sampled from an adult in good health and CMV-seronegative.

The V gene is TRBV27, the J gene TRBJ2-3; either TRBD1 or TRBD2 may supply D (6 bases each). Germline values: CDR1 MNHEY, CDR2 SMNVEV (reference sequence). Between the trimmed V and J ends, which lost 5 bases and 2 bases, there was a span of 23 bases. The CDR3 contains 18 residues. For the CDR3, the DNA is TGTGCCAGCAGTCCCGGGGGCGGTGGGCGATCTTACACAGATACGCAGTATTTT. This sequence encodes CASSPGGGGRSYTDTQYF.

The chain uses TRBV25-1 and TRBJ1-1, with 8 bases fitting TRBD1. The ends lost 5 bases at V and 3 bases at J; junction bases unmatched: 11. CDR3 length equals 16 residues. Germline V gives CDR1 MGHDK, CDR2 SYGVNS. DNA of the CDR3: TGTGCCAGCAGTCCCCGGGACAGGTTATGGCACACTGAAGCTTTCTTT. Its protein product is CASSPRDRLWHTEAFF.

This chain connects TRBV6-1 to TRBJ1-5, with TRBD1 matching 8 bases. Unmatched junction bases numbered 4, after V lost 1 base and J lost 2 bases. This CDR3 is built from 16 residues. Per the germline V gene, CDR1 is MNHNS and CDR2 is SASEGT. Here the CDR3 reads CASSEGTGFGNQPQHF. The CDR3 DNA reads as TGTGCCAGCAGTGAAGGGACAGGGTTTGGCAATCAGCCCCAGCATTTT.

This rearrangement joins TRBV7-6 to TRBJ2-1; 11 nucleotides align to TRBD2. Looked up from germline, CDR1 is SGHVS and CDR2 is FNYEAQ. This CDR3 has 17 residues. V lost 3 bases to trimming and J lost 1 base; unmatched junction nucleotides: 5. The CDR3 DNA reads as TGTGCCAGCAGCTTTTATAGCGGGGGGGGATCCTACAATGAGCAGTTCTTC. Translation: CASSFYSGGGSYNEQFF.

V is TRBV2 and J is TRBJ1-5; no clear D. V dropped 10 bases and J dropped 8 bases, with 18 bases sitting between them. The CDR3 length is 13 residues. The V gene's germline CDR1 is SNHLY and CDR2 FYNNEI. CDR3 nucleotides: TGTGCCACCTGCCGAGTCCCGAATGAGCCCCAGCATTTT. It specifies CATCRVPNEPQHF.

This rearrangement joins TRBV5-1 to TRBJ2-1, with D tentatively TRBD1 (6 bases). Germline CDR1 and CDR2: SGHRS and YFSETQ. This CDR3 spans 14 amino acids. The V end was cut by 0 bases, the J end by 7 bases, with 11 bases between. In DNA, the CDR3 is TGCGCCAGCAGCTTGGTGTGGGGGCGAAATGAGCAGTTCTTC. Its translation is CASSLVWGRNEQFF.

CDR3 nucleotide sequence: TGTGCCAGCAGCCAAGATGCTGGAGGGAACAGGGTGAGTTCACCCCTCCACTTT. Residues: CASSQDAGGNRVSSPLHF. This chain uses TRBV4-2 with TRBJ1-6; possible D gene TRBD1, 6 bases. Germline V gene lookup returns CDR1 LGHNA and CDR2 YNFKEQ. Trimming removed 0 bases from V and 9 bases from J, with 21 bases in between. The CDR3 loop spans 18 amino acids.

V is TRBV14 and J is TRBJ2-3; 10 bases are a match to TRBD1. The CDR3 is 15 amino acids. V lost 8 bases and J lost 2; bases outside the gene matches: 7. Germline-derived CDR1 and CDR2 are SGHDN and FVKESK. The CDR3 loop is CASSGQGISTDTQYF. In nucleotides, the CDR3 is TGTGCCAGCTCGGGACAGGGGATATCCACAGATACGCAGTATTTT.

The chain carries TRBV30 and TRBJ1-1, with TRBD1 as a possible D gene (5 bases). Germline loops: CDR1 GTSNPN, CDR2 SVGIG (reference sequence). V lost 3 bases and J lost 1, with 9 bases in between. The length of the CDR3 is 13 residues. CDR3 DNA sequence: TGTGCCTGGAGGCGACAGACGAACACTGAAGCTTTCTTT. Protein: CAWRRQTNTEAFF.

The rearrangement uses TRBV18 and TRBJ1-5; tentatively, D is TRBD1 (6 bases). Germline V lookup: CDR1 KGHSH, CDR2 LQKENI. Trimming removed 5 bases at V and 7 bases at J, with 12 bases between. The CDR3 spans 13 residues. The CDR3 is CASSAGVQQPQHF. CDR3 nucleotide sequence: TGTGCCAGCTCAGCAGGGGTTCAACAGCCCCAGCATTTT.

The chain uses TRBV2 and TRBJ2-7; D remains unclear. This CDR3 comprises 13 residues. CDR1 is SNHLY and CDR2 is FYNNEI in the germline V gene. V lost 2 bases, J lost 3 bases, and 8 bases lay in between. The CDR3 spells CASSEPGFYEQYF. The DNA for the CDR3 is TGTGCCAGCAGTGAACCAGGCTTCTACGAGCAGTACTTC.

This chain uses TRBV6-5 with TRBJ1-2, with 10 nucleotides matching TRBD1. The V gene's germline CDR1 is MNHEY and CDR2 SVGAGI. V lost 6 bases to trimming and J lost 5 bases; unmatched junction nucleotides: 6. The CDR3 consists of 14 residues. DNA of the CDR3: TGTGCCAGCAGACGACAGGGGGCGGGATATGGCTACACCTTC. It codes for CASRRQGAGYGYTF.